Below, 26 T cell receptor beta chains from the same sample are listed, as sequenced in a study of long-term antiretroviral therapy in people with HIV. Researchers report immunoSEQ v3.0 was run at survey level. Profiling relied on immunoSEQ multiplex PCR, and the TCRdb table lists in-frame clones only, not all of them. The data contain under 45,000 clones, 90% to 95% of them singletons. The specimen was unsorted PBMCs, collected approximately 5 years after starting antiretroviral therapy. These receptors were obtained from a woman aged 50 to 65 with HIV.

V is TRBV5-5 and J is TRBJ2-6; D could derive from TRBD1 or TRBD2 (5 bases each). The CDR3 sequence is 16 residues long. Germline V CDR1 and CDR2: SGHKS, YYEKEE (reference sequence). Trimming removed 0 bases at V and 4 bases at J, with 11 bases between. DNA of the CDR3: TGTGCCAGCAGCTTGGTTGCAGGGACCGGGGCCAACGTCCTGACTTTC. Translation gives CASSLVAGTGANVLTF. The whole variable domain, filled in from reference TRBV5-5 and TRBJ2-6, reads DAGVTQSPTHLIKTRGQQVTLRCSPISGHKSVSWYQQVLGQGPQFIFQYYEKEERGRGNFPDRFSARQFPNYSSELNVNALLLGDSALYLCASSLVAGTGANVLTFGAGSRLTVL.

The chain joins TRBV5-1 to TRBJ2-5; D uncertain. CDR1 is SGHRS, CDR2 YFSETQ, per germline. This CDR3 spans 13 amino acids. Trimming stripped 2 bases from V and 1 base from J, with 6 bases between. CDR3 DNA sequence: TGCGCCAGCAGCTTTGGGTCCCAAGAGACCCAGTACTTC. Protein: CASSFGSQETQYF.

The chain employs TRBV30 and TRBJ2-2; TRBD1 agrees at 8 bases. There are 14 residues in the CDR3. The germline V gene encodes CDR1 GTSNPN and CDR2 SVGIG (reference sequence). With 3 bases clipped from V and 3 bases from J, the junction kept 3 bases outside the gene matches. The CDR3 is CAWRGTGYTGELFF. DNA for the CDR3: TGTGCCTGGAGAGGGACAGGCTACACCGGGGAGCTGTTTTTT.

The chain couples TRBV5-1 to TRBJ2-3; D may be TRBD1 or TRBD2 (5 bases each). Germline V gene data show CDR1 as SGHRS and CDR2 as YFSETQ. V shed 0 bases and J shed 4 bases, with 9 bases lying between them. The CDR3 is made up of 14 amino acids. The CDR3 is CASSLGDVADTQYF. The CDR3 nucleotides are TGCGCCAGCAGCTTGGGGGACGTGGCAGATACGCAGTATTTT.

The chain recombines TRBV7-2 with TRBJ1-1; D is undetermined. Between the trimmed V and J ends, which lost 1 base and 12 bases, there was a span of 21 bases. CDR1 SGHTA and CDR2 FQGNSA come from the germline V gene. The CDR3 runs to 15 residues. CDR3 in amino acids: CASSLGGGRRDGTFF. The CDR3 coding sequence is TGTGCCAGCAGCTTAGGCGGCGGGCGGCGCGACGGAACTTTCTTT.

V usage is TRBV5-6 and J usage is TRBJ1-5, with D possibly matching TRBD1 (6 bases). The CDR3 sequence is 16 residues long. Trimming took off 1 base at V and 3 bases at J, with 14 bases between the two ends. Germline V gene data show CDR1 as SGHDT and CDR2 as YYEEEE. The CDR3 sequence: CASSLRGGLYNQPQHF. The CDR3 nucleotides are TGTGCCAGCAGCTTGCGGGGGGGGCTTTACAATCAGCCCCAGCATTTT.

The genes are TRBV18 and TRBJ2-2; D remains ambiguous. Germline V gene lookup returns CDR1 KGHSH and CDR2 LQKENI. The ends were cut back, 8 bases at V and 1 base at J, with 11 bases in the middle. The length of the CDR3 is 14 residues. The CDR3 loop reads CASPVGENTGELFF. In DNA, the CDR3 is TGTGCCAGCCCCGTCGGAGAGAACACCGGGGAGCTGTTTTTT.

This clone was found once. This sequence joins TRBV6-4 and TRBJ1-2; D remains ambiguous. The CDR3 sequence is 14 residues long. Germline-derived CDR1 and CDR2 are MRHNA and SNTAGT. Trimming cost V 2 bases and J 2 bases, with 9 bases left between them. This CDR3 reads CASSDRLLNYGYTF. DNA of the CDR3: TGTGCCAGCAGTGACCGTCTCCTGAACTATGGCTACACCTTC.

This clone was recorded once. The gene calls are TRBV7-9 and TRBJ2-2, with D tentatively TRBD1 (6 bases). CDR1 is SEHNR, CDR2 FQNEAQ, per germline (reference sequence). This CDR3 comprises 16 residues. V shed 1 base and J shed 1 base, with 10 bases lying between them. The CDR3 bases are TGTGCCAGCAGCTTAGGTCCGACAGGGAACACCGGGGAGCTGTTTTTT. Translated: CASSLGPTGNTGELFF.

CDR3 coding DNA: TGTGCCAGCAGCCAAGAGTGGACGGGGAGCCAGCAGACCCAGTACTTC. Its protein is CASSQEWTGSQQTQYF. This sequence joins TRBV4-2 and TRBJ2-5, with D perhaps matching TRBD2 (5 bases). Germline V CDR1 and CDR2: LGHNA, YNFKEQ. The CDR3 is made up of 16 amino acids. V dropped 0 bases and J dropped 6 bases, with 17 bases sitting between them.

The J gene is TRBJ1-2, the V gene TRBV11-1; 10 bases agree with TRBD1. This CDR3 comprises 14 residues. V lost 5 bases, J lost 3 bases, and 3 bases stayed unmatched. CDR1 and CDR2 (germline): SGHAT, FQDESV (reference sequence). In DNA form, the CDR3 reads TGTGCCAGCAGCAGGACAGGGGGTGACTATGGCTACACCTTC. It codes for CASSRTGGDYGYTF. Full variable domain (outside the CDR3, taken from reference TRBV11-1 and TRBJ1-2): EAEVAQSPRYKITEKSQAVAFWCDPISGHATLYWYRQILGQGPELLVQFQDESVVDDSQLPKDRFSAERLKGVDSTLKIQPAELGDSAMYLCASSRTGGDYGYTFGSGTRLTVV.

This chain uses TRBV7-9 with TRBJ1-1; D unresolved. The V end was cut by 1 base, the J end by 2 bases, with 8 bases between. The germline CDR1 and CDR2 sequences are SEHNR and FQNEAQ (reference sequence). CDR3 length: 14 residues. The CDR3 bases are TGTGCCAGCAGCTTAGACTGGTCAAACACTGAAGCTTTCTTT. Its protein product is CASSLDWSNTEAFF.

This sequence joins TRBV30 and TRBJ1-1; D may be TRBD1 (6 bases). The CDR3 sequence is 14 residues long. Germline CDR1 GTSNPN, CDR2 SVGIG (reference sequence). Trimming took 0 bases from V and 6 from J, leaving 14 bases between them. The CDR3 DNA follows: TGTGCCTGGAGTGTACAGGGTAGTGTCTCTGAAGCTTTCTTT. Translating gives CAWSVQGSVSEAFF.

This chain's CDR3 is CASSLGLAGGYNEQFF. The CDR3 nucleotides read TGCGCCAGCAGCTTGGGGCTAGCGGGGGGGTACAATGAGCAGTTCTTC. The chain has TRBV5-1 and TRBJ2-1, with 12 bases aligning to TRBD2. This CDR3 has 16 amino acids. Germline values: CDR1 SGHRS, CDR2 YFSETQ. The ends lost 0 bases at V and 4 bases at J; junction bases unmatched: 2.

The chain has TRBV5-1 and TRBJ2-5, with 7 bases lining up with TRBD1. The ends lost 3 bases at V and 4 bases at J; junction bases unmatched: 6. The germline CDR1 and CDR2 sequences are SGHRS and YFSETQ. This CDR3 comprises 14 residues. For the CDR3, the DNA is TGCGCCAGCAGCTCGGGACAGTCTCTAGAGACCCAGTACTTC. Translated: CASSSGQSLETQYF. Filled out from reference TRBV5-1 and TRBJ2-5, the complete variable domain reads KAGVTQTPRYLIKTRGQQVTLSCSPISGHRSVSWYQQTPGQGLQFLFEYFSETQRNKGNFPGRFSGRQFSNSRSEMNVSTLELGDSALYLCASSSGQSLETQYFGPGTRLLVL.

The count of this clone is one. The chain recombines TRBV6-4 with TRBJ1-3; no firm D call. Trimming stripped 2 bases from V and 3 bases from J, with 14 bases between. Per germline, CDR1 MRHNA and CDR2 SNTAGT. The CDR3 loop spans 16 amino acids. In nucleotides, the CDR3 is TGTGCCAGCAGTGACCCGCAGGCCAGAAGTGGAAACACCATATATTTT. This translates into CASSDPQARSGNTIYF.

The J gene is TRBJ2-5, the V gene TRBV18; D gene uncertain. The V gene's germline CDR1 is KGHSH and CDR2 LQKENI. This CDR3 comprises 14 residues. Between the trimmed V and J ends, which lost 5 bases and 5 bases, there was a span of 15 bases. CDR3 in DNA: TGTGCCAGCTCATTGTCTAGGGCGAGTGAGACCCAGTACTTC. This translates into CASSLSRASETQYF.

The rearrangement uses TRBV18 and TRBJ2-5, with 8 bases identical to TRBD1. The CDR3 is 13 amino acids. The germline gives CDR1 KGHSH, CDR2 LQKENI. V lost 3 bases and J lost 5; bases outside the gene matches: 2. CDR3 DNA: TGTGCCAGCTCACCTACAGGGGGGGAGACCCAGTACTTC. Protein product: CASSPTGGETQYF. Variable domain in full (rest from reference TRBV18 and TRBJ2-5): NAGVMQNPRHLVRRRGQEARLRCSPMKGHSHVYWYRQLPEEGLKFMVYLQKENIIDESGMPKERFSAEFPKEGPSILRIQQVVRGDSAAYFCASSPTGGETQYFGPGTRLLVL.

The chain recombines TRBV7-6 with TRBJ1-4; 11 bases map to TRBD1. CDR1 and CDR2 from the germline V gene are SGHVS and FNYEAQ. This CDR3 has 16 amino acids. J gave up 7 bases and V 5 bases, and 9 bases lay outside the gene matches. The DNA for the CDR3 is TGTGCCAGCAGCCCCACCTCCGGGACAGGGGGTGAAAAACTGTTTTTT. Protein product: CASSPTSGTGGEKLFF.

This chain connects TRBV5-1 to TRBJ1-6; 11 bases are a match to TRBD1. The CDR3 totals 15 residues. The V gene end was trimmed by 4 bases and the J gene end by 8 bases; junction bases not matched to a gene: 5. Germline V CDR1 and CDR2: SGHRS, YFSETQ. The CDR3 protein is CASSRTGGADSPLHF. CDR3 DNA: TGCGCCAGCAGCAGGACAGGGGGCGCGGATTCACCCCTCCACTTT.

The rearrangement links TRBV2 to TRBJ2-7; the match to TRBD2 covers 8 bases. The CDR3 is made up of 12 amino acids. V was pared by 6 bases and J by 9 bases, with 7 bases of the junction left unmatched. Germline lookup yields CDR1 SNHLY and CDR2 FYNNEI. CDR3 amino acids: CASSAGLVLQYF. The CDR3 DNA is TGTGCCAGCAGCGCGGGACTAGTGTTGCAGTACTTC.

The CDR3 loop is CAEGGNPNEKLFF. CDR3 nucleotides: TGTGCCGAGGGGGGGAATCCTAATGAAAAACTGTTTTTT. The chain links TRBV30 to TRBJ1-4; D may be TRBD1 (6 bases). Germline V gene data show CDR1 as GTSNPN and CDR2 as SVGIG (reference sequence). Trimming took off 8 bases at V and 3 bases at J, with 13 bases between the two ends. The CDR3 is made up of 13 amino acids.

The CDR3 region has the DNA TGTGCCAGCAGCCCCCAGGGGGTAGGTGAGCAGTACTTC. It yields the protein CASSPQGVGEQYF. This chain links TRBV7-9 with TRBJ2-7; TRBD1 matches 7 bases. The CDR3 has 13 amino acids. Per the germline V gene, CDR1 is SEHNR and CDR2 is FQNEAQ (reference sequence). Germline trimming cut 5 bases from V and 7 bases from J; bases unmatched to any gene: 8.

The chain carries TRBV5-4 and TRBJ1-2, with D unresolved. This CDR3 has 15 amino acids. V was clipped by 4 bases and J by 8 bases, with 21 bases between them. Per germline, CDR1 SGHNT and CDR2 YYREEE (reference sequence). CDR3 protein: CASSLTVGGVGGYTF. The CDR3 DNA reads as TGTGCCAGCAGCCTCACGGTGGGTGGGGTAGGAGGCTACACCTTC.

CDR3 amino acids: CASTSPNYGYTF. The CDR3 region has the DNA TGTGCCAGCACCTCACCTAACTATGGCTACACCTTC. V usage is TRBV28 and J usage is TRBJ1-2; D is ambiguous. With 7 bases removed from V and 0 bases from J, the gap between germline ends came to 6 bases. CDR3 size: 12 residues. Germline V lookup: CDR1 MDHEN, CDR2 SYDVKM.

The genes are TRBV5-4 and TRBJ2-1; a possible D gene is TRBD2 (6 bases). The germline gives CDR1 SGHNT, CDR2 YYREEE (reference sequence). V was clipped by 2 bases and J by 9 bases, with 15 bases between them. The CDR3 has 14 amino acids. The CDR3 region is CASSLNGGVGEQFF. The CDR3 nucleotides are TGTGCCAGCAGCTTAAACGGGGGTGTTGGTGAGCAGTTCTTC.